These 20 T cell receptor beta chains share one sample of origin, sequenced in a study of T cells in Graves' hyperthyroidism and ophthalmopathy. Amplified TCR beta CDR3 regions derived from RNA transcripts. An initial round of RT-PCR targeting the TCR CDR3 relied on the HTBI primer set. TCRdb passed the multiplex PCR reads through MiXCR, listing each CDR3 protein once. This sample has 300,000 to 450,000 distinct CDR3 sequences, with about 18% found just once. Sequencing used blood. Receptors were obtained from a man aged 18 to 30 with Graves' ophthalmopathy.

The rearrangement links TRBV19 to TRBJ1-5, with D hard to call. The germline V gene encodes CDR1 LNHDA and CDR2 SQIVND (reference sequence). The CDR3 contains 13 residues. The V and J ends lost 3 bases and 6 bases respectively, with 9 bases between them. The CDR3 loop is CASSMEGSQPQHF. The DNA for the CDR3 is TGTGCCAGTAGTATGGAGGGATCTCAGCCCCAGCATTTT.

This clonotype was observed a few times. The chain couples TRBV10-1 to TRBJ2-3; possibly TRBD1 for D (6 bases). V gave up 11 bases and J gave up 8 bases, with 14 bases separating them. The CDR3 runs to 11 residues. Germline assignment: CDR1 WNHNN and CDR2 SYGVQD (reference sequence). The CDR3 DNA sequence: TGCGCCGGAATAAGGGGGAGTACGCAGTATTTT. It is translated as CAGIRGSTQYF.

This clonotype was found a few times. This chain links TRBV15 with TRBJ1-5; TRBD1 is a possible D gene (5 bases). V lost 5 bases and J lost 6, with 17 bases in between. The length of the CDR3 is 15 residues. Germline V gene sequence: CDR1 LNHNV, CDR2 YYDKDF (reference sequence). The CDR3 DNA is TGTGCCACCAGCGTGGGGGGGGGAGTAGGTCAGCCCCAGCATTTT. Its protein product is CATSVGGGVGQPQHF.

J is TRBJ2-1 and V is TRBV9; D might be TRBD1 (6 bases). Germline CDR1 reads SGDLS; CDR2 reads YYNGEE. The CDR3 loop spans 16 amino acids. The V gene lost 4 bases and the J gene lost 0 bases, with 14 bases spanning the gap. CDR3 sequence reads: CASSSRDTSSYNEQFF. CDR3 in DNA: TGTGCCAGCAGCTCCCGGGACACGAGCTCCTACAATGAGCAGTTCTTC.

In this sample, this clonotype turned up many times. The chain employs TRBV11-2 and TRBJ1-1, with 7 bases aligning to TRBD1. This CDR3 spans 17 amino acids. Germline assignment: CDR1 SGHAT and CDR2 FQNNGV. V dropped 3 bases and J dropped 0; count of bases not matched to a gene: 10. In DNA form, the CDR3 reads TGTGCCAGCAGCTTCCCACAGGGGTATAGGATGAACACTGAAGCTTTCTTT. It specifies CASSFPQGYRMNTEAFF.

This clonotype was seen a handful of times. The chain joins TRBV6-1 to TRBJ1-6, with TRBD1 matching over 7 bases. The CDR3 consists of 13 residues. Germline V CDR1 and CDR2: MNHNS, SASEGT. V was pared by 5 bases and J by 10 bases, with 5 bases of the junction left unmatched. The CDR3 here is CASSFYRGSPLHF. CDR3 in DNA: TGTGCCAGCAGTTTTTACAGGGGCTCACCCCTCCACTTT.

This clonotype was recorded at least ten times. The CDR3 sequence: CASSFGGGYTF. The CDR3 nucleotides are TGTGCCAGCAGTTTTGGGGGCGGCTACACCTTC. The chain has TRBV12-3 or TRBV12-4 and TRBJ1-2; TRBD1 is a possible D gene (6 bases). The ends were cut back, 3 bases at V and 8 bases at J, with 7 bases in the middle. The CDR3 has 11 amino acids.

The sample holds a few counts of this clonotype. The chain joins TRBV3-1 to TRBJ1-2; 7 bases agree with TRBD1. The CDR3 extends over 15 amino acids. Germline-derived CDR1 and CDR2 are LGHDT and YNNKEL (reference sequence). With 4 bases clipped from V and 4 bases from J, the junction kept 9 bases outside the gene matches. The CDR3 nucleotides are TGTGCCAGCAGCCCGACGATAGGGGGCCCCTATGGCTACACCTTC. This gives the protein CASSPTIGGPYGYTF.

Comments on this clonotype: A much larger clone differs from this one at a single base, so this may be a read error. The gene calls are TRBV10-3 and TRBJ2-7, with 8 bases identical to TRBD2. Germline CDR1 ENHRY, CDR2 SYGVKD. There are 14 residues in the CDR3. Here the CDR3 DNA reads TGTGCCATCAGTGAAGGTAGCGGGGATTACGAGCAGTGCTTC. This sequence encodes CAISEGSGDYEQCF.

In its sample, this clonotype was seen many times. The J gene is TRBJ2-5, the V gene TRBV20-1, with a possible D match to TRBD1 (5 bases). V was cut by 6 bases and J by 4 bases, with 12 bases left in between. This CDR3 is 12 amino acids long. Germline loops: CDR1 DFQATT, CDR2 SNEGSKA (reference sequence). The CDR3 coding sequence is TGCAGTGCCAGGGATTTACTAGAGACCCAGTACTTC. This gives the protein CSARDLLETQYF.

This clonotype has at least ten counts. The J gene is TRBJ2-1, the V gene TRBV20-1; 8 bases agree with TRBD2. CDR1 DFQATT and CDR2 SNEGSKA come from the germline V gene (reference sequence). The CDR3 totals 14 residues. V lost 3 bases, J lost 5 bases, and 6 bases stayed unmatched. This CDR3 reads CSARLGLVNNEQFF. The CDR3 DNA follows: TGCAGTGCTAGGTTGGGACTAGTTAACAATGAGCAGTTCTTC.

This clonotype was observed many times. The chain combines TRBV18 with TRBJ2-3; D is perhaps TRBD2 (6 bases). Trimming cost V 0 bases and J 2 bases, with 9 bases left between them. The V gene's germline CDR1 is KGHSH and CDR2 LQKENI. The CDR3 spans 15 residues. The CDR3: CASSPPGGYTDTQYF. CDR3 DNA: TGTGCCAGCTCACCACCGGGGGGTTACACAGATACGCAGTATTTT.

This clonotype has ten or more counts. The chain joins TRBV5-1 to TRBJ1-2; D is perhaps TRBD1 (5 bases). The CDR3 sequence is 15 residues long. Germline assignment: CDR1 SGHRS and CDR2 YFSETQ. V dropped 0 bases and J dropped 0 bases, with 9 bases sitting between them. Here the CDR3 DNA reads TGCGCCAGCAGCTTGGAAGTAGGGGCTAACTATGGCTACACCTTC. Its translation: CASSLEVGANYGYTF.

This clonotype occurred many times. This CDR3 is CSVGAGTDTEAFF. The CDR3 DNA reads TGCAGCGTTGGTGCGGGCACCGACACTGAAGCTTTCTTT. V is TRBV29-1 and J is TRBJ1-1; the D is unclear. The CDR3 sequence is 13 residues long. Germline assignment: CDR1 SQVTM and CDR2 ANQGSEA. Trimming shortened V by 4 bases and J by 3 bases, and 12 bases separated the two germline ends.

Comments on this clonotype: An end of the junction does not agree with germline; a read error may underlie this. The chain links TRBV7-6 to TRBJ1-4; possible D gene TRBD1, 5 bases. The CDR3 loop spans 16 amino acids. CDR1 is SGHVS and CDR2 is FNYEAQ in the germline V gene. CDR3 in amino acids: CASSPGRAGLYERLFF. In DNA form, the CDR3 reads TGTGCCAGCAGCCCCGGGCGGGCAGGGTTGTATGAAAGACTGTTTTTT.

Ten or more counts support this clonotype. The chain is built from TRBV12-3 or TRBV12-4 and TRBJ2-2, with a possible D match to TRBD1 (6 bases). Trimming took 5 bases from V and 1 from J, leaving 14 bases between them. This CDR3 contains 16 residues. The CDR3 DNA reads as TGTGCCAGCAGTGACCCACAGGGCCTGAACACCGGGGAGCTGTTTTTT. This gives the protein CASSDPQGLNTGELFF.

This clonotype turned up a few times. The chain links TRBV5-1 to TRBJ2-7; D might be TRBD1 (6 bases). This CDR3 spans 13 amino acids. V lost 7 bases and J lost 3, with 14 bases in between. Germline V lookup: CDR1 SGHRS, CDR2 YFSETQ. DNA for the CDR3: TGCGCCAGCTCACGACAGGCATACTACGAGCAGTACTTC. Protein sequence: CASSRQAYYEQYF.

The gene calls are TRBV3-1 and TRBJ2-5; no clear D. The CDR3 is made up of 15 amino acids. Germline CDR1 LGHDT, CDR2 YNNKEL (reference sequence). The germline V and J ends were trimmed by 4 bases and 13 bases, with 25 bases remaining between them. The CDR3 DNA reads TGTGCCAGCAGCCCCCCCGACACATACCAAGAGATCCCGTACTTC. This codes for CASSPPDTYQEIPYF.

There are a few counts of this clonotype. The gene calls are TRBV15 and TRBJ1-2; TRBD1 matches 8 bases. CDR1 LNHNV and CDR2 YYDKDF come from the germline V gene (reference sequence). The CDR3 consists of 15 residues. J was trimmed by 3 bases and V by 3 bases; bases with no gene match: 6. The CDR3 nucleotides read TGTGCCACCAGCAGCAGGGGGCTCGGGGACTATGGCTACACCTTC. This translates into CATSSRGLGDYGYTF.

This chain links TRBV24-1 with TRBJ1-4; TRBD1 might be the D (6 bases). Trimming took 4 bases from V and 2 from J, leaving 13 bases between them. CDR1 and CDR2 (germline): KGHDR, SFDVKD. The CDR3 has 16 residues. As DNA, the CDR3 is TGTGCCACCAGTGACCCTACACAGGGCACTAATGAAAAACTGTTTTTT. It translates to CATSDPTQGTNEKLFF.